This passage covers 17 T cell receptor beta chains from one sample sequenced in a study of technical replicates of blood from a few donors. Libraries were prepared by immunoSEQ multiplex PCR; TCRdb keeps only in-frame clonotypes and omits some of them. The sample lists some 73,000 clones; roughly 90% were seen once. The sequenced sample was PBMCs. The receptors were gathered from a human donor in good health. Some clones in this sample may be carry-over from other donors' samples.

This clone has a single count. The chain is built from TRBV4-3 and TRBJ2-5; D is perhaps TRBD1 (5 bases). Deletions cut 1 base from V and 4 bases from J, with 13 bases between. The CDR3 consists of 15 residues. Germline CDR1 LGHNA, CDR2 YSLEER. CDR3 in amino acids: CASSQGGRGTETQYF. Here the CDR3 DNA reads TGCGCCAGCAGCCAAGGGGGAAGGGGTACAGAGACCCAGTACTTC.

The rearrangement joins TRBV4-1 to TRBJ1-1, with D hard to call. The germline gives CDR1 MGHRA, CDR2 YSYEKL. Trimming stripped 0 bases from V and 1 base from J, with 12 bases between. There are 16 residues in the CDR3. CDR3 nucleotides: TGCGCCAGCAGCCAAGATGAGACACAAGAGAACACTGAAGCTTTCTTT. Protein product: CASSQDETQENTEAFF.

This sequence joins TRBV15 and TRBJ2-3; D is tentatively TRBD1 or TRBD2 (7 bases each). The CDR3 is 17 amino acids. Per germline, CDR1 LNHNV and CDR2 YYDKDF (reference sequence). V was clipped by 5 bases and J by 4 bases, with 22 bases between them. CDR3 sequence: CATSGGRGLGGSDTQYF. The CDR3 region has the DNA TGTGCCACCAGCGGAGGGAGGGGGCTGGGGGGCTCAGATACGCAGTATTTT.

The rearrangement joins TRBV5-4 to TRBJ1-2; D unclear. Germline lookup yields CDR1 SGHNT and CDR2 YYREEE (reference sequence). Trimming removed 1 base from V and 4 bases from J, with 11 bases in between. The CDR3 spans 14 residues. CDR3 coding DNA: TGTGCCAGCAGCTTGATGGGGAGCCCCTATGGCTACACCTTC. Amino acid sequence: CASSLMGSPYGYTF.

In its sample, this clone was seen a few times. The chain joins TRBV7-2 to TRBJ2-7, with 11 bases identical to TRBD2. Trimming at V came to 5 bases and at J to 6 bases, leaving 9 bases not matched to a gene. This CDR3 comprises 15 residues. CDR1 and CDR2 (germline): SGHTA, FQGNSA. The DNA of the CDR3 is TGTGCCAGCAGCACGGGACTAGCGGACCCCATCGAGCAGTACTTC. The encoded protein is CASSTGLADPIEQYF.

V usage is TRBV7-6 and J usage is TRBJ2-3, with 8 positions matching TRBD2. The CDR3 length is 19 residues. V trimming: 2 bases; J trimming: 4 bases; junction bases outside the gene matches: 17. Per germline, CDR1 SGHVS and CDR2 FNYEAQ. The CDR3 is CASSLRGQRETRRADTQYF. Here the CDR3 DNA reads TGTGCCAGCAGCTTAAGGGGCCAGCGGGAGACTCGCAGGGCAGATACGCAGTATTTT. The whole variable domain, filled in from reference TRBV7-6 and TRBJ2-3, reads GAGVSQSPRYKVTKRGQDVALRCDPISGHVSLYWYRQALGQGPEFLTYFNYEAQQDKSGLPNDRFSAERPEGSISTLTIQRTEQRDSAMYRCASSLRGQRETRRADTQYFGPGTRLTVL.

The chain recombines TRBV2 with TRBJ2-3; D is unresolved. Trimming cost V 10 bases and J 8 bases, with 13 bases left between them. This CDR3 has 11 amino acids. Germline assignment: CDR1 SNHLY and CDR2 FYNNEI. The CDR3 loop reads CATSGSVTQYF. The CDR3 nucleotides read TGTGCCACTTCGGGTTCCGTTACGCAGTATTTT.

This clone has a single count. The rearrangement links TRBV5-4 to TRBJ2-1; TRBD1 aligns across 9 bases. Unmatched junction bases numbered 6, after V lost 3 bases and J lost 5 bases. CDR3 length equals 15 residues. The germline V gene encodes CDR1 SGHNT and CDR2 YYREEE (reference sequence). The CDR3: CASSWKGTGNNEQFF. The CDR3 DNA follows: TGTGCCAGCAGCTGGAAAGGGACAGGGAACAATGAGCAGTTCTTC.

This clone occurred a few times. The genes are TRBV19 and TRBJ1-1; no clear D gene. Trimming removed 0 bases at V and 5 bases at J, with 16 bases between. Germline-derived CDR1 and CDR2 are LNHDA and SQIVND (reference sequence). The CDR3 runs 16 residues. The CDR3 DNA follows: TGTGCCAGTAGTATAGAACCGGTCGGGGTCAGGACTGAAGCTTTCTTT. Protein product: CASSIEPVGVRTEAFF. The full variable domain, in which reference TRBV19 and TRBJ1-1 provide the parts outside the CDR3, is DGGITQSPKYLFRKEGQNVTLSCEQNLNHDAMYWYRQDPGQGLRLIYYSQIVNDFQKGDIAEGYSVSREKKESFPLTVTSAQKNPTAFYLCASSIEPVGVRTEAFFGQGTRLTVV.

For this clone: The junction does not match germline at one end; this may be a read error. The CDR3 DNA reads TGTGCCAGCAGTCTCTTAAGGGAGGGCCTAAATGGGCAGTTCTTC. Protein sequence: CASSLLREGLNGQFF. The rearrangement joins TRBV2 to TRBJ2-1; the match to TRBD2 covers 7 bases. From germline, CDR1 is SNHLY and CDR2 FYNNEI. The CDR3 loop spans 15 amino acids.

The CDR3 DNA reads as TGTGCCAGTAGTATACAAGTTGGGGGGGAGACCCAGTACTTC. Translating gives CASSIQVGGETQYF. The chain uses TRBV19 and TRBJ2-5, with a possible D match to TRBD2 (6 bases). The CDR3 runs 14 residues. V was clipped by 2 bases and J by 5 bases, with 12 bases between them. CDR1 is LNHDA, CDR2 SQIVND, per germline (reference sequence).

The chain couples TRBV7-9 to TRBJ2-7; D is unresolved. Germline loops: CDR1 SEHNR, CDR2 FQNEAQ (reference sequence). The CDR3 loop spans 13 amino acids. Between the trimmed V and J ends, which lost 5 bases and 4 bases, there was a span of 12 bases. This CDR3 is CASSAYTYYEQYF. In DNA form, the CDR3 reads TGTGCCAGCAGCGCCTATACTTATTACGAGCAGTACTTC. The variable domain in full, completed from reference TRBV7-9 and TRBJ2-7, reads DTGVSQNPRHKITKRGQNVTFRCDPISEHNRLYWYRQTLGQGPEFLTYFQNEAQLEKSRLLSDRFSAERPKGSFSTLEIQRTEQGDSAMYLCASSAYTYYEQYFGPGTRLTVT.

This rearrangement joins TRBV6-4 to TRBJ2-3; 10 bases match TRBD2. V shed 0 bases, J shed 4 bases, and the junction held 4 bases outside the gene matches. The V gene's germline CDR1 is MRHNA and CDR2 SNTAGT. The CDR3 extends over 16 amino acids. The CDR3 DNA is TGTGCCAGCAGTGACTCGAAAGCGGGAGGGTCAGATACGCAGTATTTT. Translating it yields CASSDSKAGGSDTQYF.

V and J are TRBV9 and TRBJ2-1; the match to TRBD2 covers 13 bases. CDR1 and CDR2 from the germline V gene are SGDLS and YYNGEE. The CDR3 consists of 16 residues. V trimming: 1 base; J trimming: 8 bases; junction bases outside the gene matches: 6. CDR3 amino acids: CASSVTSGGARDEQFF. The CDR3 coding sequence is TGTGCCAGCAGCGTAACTAGCGGGGGGGCGAGGGATGAGCAGTTCTTC.

DNA for the CDR3: TGTGCCAGTACTATGACTAGCGGGAGCTCCTACGAGCAGTACTTC. Translation: CASTMTSGSSYEQYF. The V gene is TRBV19, the J gene TRBJ2-7, with 12 bases fitting TRBD2. CDR3 size: 15 residues. J gave up 0 bases and V 7 bases, and 4 bases lay outside the gene matches. The germline CDR1 and CDR2 sequences are LNHDA and SQIVND (reference sequence). The variable domain in full, completed from reference TRBV19 and TRBJ2-7, reads DGGITQSPKYLFRKEGQNVTLSCEQNLNHDAMYWYRQDPGQGLRLIYYSQIVNDFQKGDIAEGYSVSREKKESFPLTVTSAQKNPTAFYLCASTMTSGSSYEQYFGPGTRLTVT.

The chain carries TRBV11-2 and TRBJ2-6; D is ambiguous. Germline V lookup: CDR1 SGHAT, CDR2 FQNNGV. The CDR3 spans 14 residues. V lost 4 bases and J lost 0, with 4 bases in between. CDR3 in DNA: TGTGCCAGCAGCTACTACTCTGGGGCCAACGTCCTGACTTTC. Protein sequence: CASSYYSGANVLTF.

The chain carries TRBV19 and TRBJ2-7; D possibly corresponds to TRBD2 (5 bases). Germline-derived CDR1 and CDR2 are LNHDA and SQIVND (reference sequence). CDR3 size: 12 residues. Trimming took 5 bases from V and 6 from J, leaving 11 bases between them. CDR3 DNA: TGTGCCAGTAGTGCTAGGAGCGGCGAGCAGTACTTC. The encoded protein is CASSARSGEQYF.